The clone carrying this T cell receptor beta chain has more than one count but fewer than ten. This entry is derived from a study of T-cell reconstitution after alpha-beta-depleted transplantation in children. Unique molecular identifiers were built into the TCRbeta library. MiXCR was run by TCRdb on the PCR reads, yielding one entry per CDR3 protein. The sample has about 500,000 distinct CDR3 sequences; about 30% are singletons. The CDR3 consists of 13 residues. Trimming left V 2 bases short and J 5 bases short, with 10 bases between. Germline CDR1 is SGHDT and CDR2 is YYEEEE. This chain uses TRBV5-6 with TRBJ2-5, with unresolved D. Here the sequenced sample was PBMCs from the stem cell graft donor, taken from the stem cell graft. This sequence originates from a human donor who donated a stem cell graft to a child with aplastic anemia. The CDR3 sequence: CASSFTSRETQYF. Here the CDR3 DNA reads TGTGCCAGCAGCTTTACGAGTCGGGAGACCCAGTACTTC.